A selection of T cell receptor beta chains follows, all from one sample in a study of blood T cell repertoires in COVID-19. Assay: immunoSEQ multiplex PCR; the TCRdb copy retains only in-frame clones and omits some. The data hold about 210,000 clones, with roughly 94% observed a single time. What was sequenced was peripheral blood. These receptors originate from a man aged 25-40 years with acute or convalescent COVID-19. CDR3s include the opening cysteine and the closing phenylalanine or tryptophan. A D gene is named only where the DNA matches it firmly. Some rows have no size entry. The others give once, few or many, or a class for an expanded clone.

v_gene,d_gene,abundance,j_gene,CDR3aa,CDR3nt
TRBV2,TRBD2,.,TRBJ2-7,CASSPIVSGGELYEQYF,TGTGCCAGCAGTCCTATCGTCAGCGGGGGGGAGCTATACGAGCAGTACTTC
TRBV11-3,.,few,TRBJ1-1,CASSRLGTTEAFF,TGTGCCAGCAGCCGACTCGGTACCACTGAAGCTTTCTTT
TRBV6-4,.,once,TRBJ1-1,CASSESRNTEAFF,TGTGCCAGCAGTGAAAGCCGGAACACTGAAGCTTTCTTT
TRBV2,.,.,TRBJ1-5,CASSERHSNQPQHF,TGTGCCAGCAGTGAAAGACACAGCAATCAGCCCCAGCATTTT
TRBV28,.,.,TRBJ1-2,CASRAAGALQGDYGYTF,TGTGCCAGCAGGGCTGCAGGGGCTCTACAGGGAGACTATGGCTACACCTTC
TRBV23-1,TRBD1,.,TRBJ1-1,CASSRTGAKMNTEAFF,TGCGCCAGCAGTCGAACAGGGGCTAAGATGAACACTGAAGCTTTCTTT
TRBV28,.,.,TRBJ2-7,CASNHRAYEQYF,TGTGCCAGCAATCACAGAGCCTACGAGCAGTACTTC
TRBV19,TRBD2,.,TRBJ2-7,CASSPTSGSNEQYF,TGTGCCAGTAGTCCTACTAGCGGGAGCAACGAGCAGTACTTC
TRBV7-9,TRBD1,.,TRBJ1-4,CASSYRQGRVLFF,TGTGCCAGCAGCTACCGACAGGGGAGGGTACTGTTTTTT
TRBV3-1/TRBV3-2,TRBD1,.,TRBJ2-5,CASSRGSDRETQYF,TGTGCCAGCAGCCGGGGATCGGACAGGGAGACCCAGTACTTC
TRBV5-6,.,.,TRBJ2-7,CASSLEGGWLAEQYF,TGTGCCAGCAGCTTAGAAGGAGGATGGTTGGCCGAGCAGTACTTC
TRBV27,.,.,TRBJ2-1,CASSFRSSYNEQFF,TGTGCCAGCAGTTTTCGCAGCTCCTACAATGAGCAGTTCTTC
TRBV2,.,once,TRBJ1-2,CARTDSPNYGYTF,TGTGCCAGAACGGACAGTCCTAACTATGGCTACACCTTC
TRBV9,.,.,TRBJ2-1,CASSALLYGGHNEQFF,TGTGCCAGCAGCGCTCTACTTTATGGGGGCCACAATGAGCAGTTCTTC
TRBV4-1,.,few,TRBJ1-1,CASSIDQVNTEAFF,TGCGCCAGCAGCATAGACCAGGTGAACACTGAAGCTTTCTTT
TRBV10-1,TRBD2,.,TRBJ2-3,CASSPGLASHTDTQYF,TGCGCCAGCAGTCCGGGACTAGCGTCGCACACAGATACGCAGTATTTT
TRBV6-6,.,.,TRBJ1-5,CASSPRWGVGGQPQHF,TGTGCCAGCAGCCCCCGGTGGGGGGTGGGCGGTCAGCCCCAGCATTTT
TRBV10-1,.,.,TRBJ2-7,CASSESLAHEQYF,TGCGCCAGCAGTGAGAGTTTGGCCCACGAGCAGTACTTC
TRBV7-2,TRBD2,once,TRBJ2-3,CASSRRRPAGRTDTQYF,TGTGCCAGCAGCCGGCGAAGACCAGCGGGGCGCACAGATACGCAGTATTTT
TRBV5-1,.,.,TRBJ2-7,CASSLQGPYEQYF,TGCGCCAGCAGCTTACAGGGTCCCTACGAGCAGTACTTC
TRBV24-1,.,.,TRBJ2-1,CATGPLSSYNEQFF,TGTGCCACCGGGCCCTTAAGCTCCTACAATGAGCAGTTCTTC
TRBV14,TRBD1,.,TRBJ2-3,CASSPIGTGADTDTQYF,TGTGCCAGCAGCCCTATTGGGACAGGGGCTGACACAGATACGCAGTATTTT
TRBV18,.,.,TRBJ2-6,CASRGIRGSGANVLTF,TGTGCCAGCAGGGGGATACGGGGCTCTGGGGCCAACGTCCTGACTTTC
TRBV5-4,.,once,TRBJ1-1,CASSPGDATEAFF,TGTGCCAGCAGCCCAGGGGATGCCACTGAAGCTTTCTTT
TRBV11-3,.,.,TRBJ2-1,CASSRYRGSDEQFF,TGTGCCAGCAGCCGTTATCGAGGTTCGGATGAGCAGTTCTTC
TRBV18,TRBD2,.,TRBJ2-3,CASSPTSGSRTDTQYF,TGTGCCAGCTCACCGACTAGCGGGAGTAGGACAGATACGCAGTATTTT
TRBV6-5,TRBD1,once,TRBJ1-4,CASSYTGQGGEKLFF,TGTGCCAGCAGTTACACGGGACAGGGAGGCGAAAAACTGTTTTTT
TRBV5-6,TRBD1,.,TRBJ1-1,CASSKGALYGPEAFF,TGTGCCAGCAGCAAGGGGGCTCTGTATGGTCCTGAAGCTTTCTTT
TRBV5-4,TRBD2,.,TRBJ2-1,CASWKAGGKYNEQFF,TGTGCCAGCTGGAAAGCGGGGGGGAAATACAATGAGCAGTTCTTC
TRBV27,.,.,TRBJ2-3,CASSFLDTQYF,TGTGCCAGCAGTTTCTTGGATACGCAGTATTTT
TRBV5-1,.,.,TRBJ1-3,CASSPMGPSGNTIYF,TGCGCCAGCAGCCCGATGGGGCCCTCTGGAAACACCATATATTTT
TRBV18,.,.,TRBJ2-7,CASSPPSAGDLEQYF,TGTGCCAGCTCACCACCGAGCGCAGGGGATCTCGAGCAGTACTTC
TRBV2,.,.,TRBJ2-5,CASGFRGTETQYF,TGTGCCTCGGGCTTTAGGGGGACGGAGACCCAGTACTTC
TRBV2,.,.,TRBJ1-2,CASSDENYGYTF,TGTGCCAGCAGTGACGAGAACTATGGCTACACCTTC
TRBV29-1,.,.,TRBJ2-7,CSVRTPNSYEQYF,TGCAGCGTACGGACACCGAACTCCTACGAGCAGTACTTC
TRBV5-1,TRBD2,.,TRBJ2-4,CASSSGTSNNIQYF,TGCGCCAGCAGCTCCGGGACTAGCAACAACATTCAGTACTTC
TRBV5-1,.,.,TRBJ2-5,CASSTLDRQETQYF,TGCGCCAGCAGTACCTTGGACAGACAAGAGACCCAGTACTTC
TRBV13,TRBD1,.,TRBJ2-6,CASSRWTGGPSGANVLTF,TGTGCCAGCAGTCGCTGGACAGGGGGTCCCTCTGGGGCCAACGTCCTGACTTTC
TRBV19,TRBD1,.,TRBJ1-2,CATTGGNNYGYTF,TGTGCCACCACAGGGGGCAATAACTATGGCTACACCTTC
TRBV5-8,.,.,TRBJ2-7,CASSLVSVSSYEQYF,TGTGCCAGCAGCTTGGTGTCCGTTAGCTCCTACGAGCAGTACTTC
TRBV5-1,.,.,TRBJ1-1,CASSLGGATEAFF,TGCGCCAGCAGCTTAGGGGGGGCCACTGAAGCTTTCTTT
TRBV4-2,.,.,TRBJ1-2,CASSQDEAGDGYTF,TGTGCCAGCAGCCAAGATGAGGCAGGGGATGGCTACACCTTC
TRBV6-5,.,once,TRBJ1-3,CASSTGGNTIYF,TGTGCCAGCAGTACAGGTGGAAACACCATATATTTT
TRBV28,.,once,TRBJ2-7,CASSSPGLGSYEQYF,TGTGCCAGCAGTTCCCCAGGACTGGGATCCTACGAGCAGTACTTC
TRBV25-1,.,.,TRBJ2-3,CASSAFQTSTDTQYF,TGTGCCAGCAGCGCGTTCCAAACTAGCACAGATACGCAGTATTTT
TRBV2,.,.,TRBJ2-5,CASSDGGVLQETQYF,TGTGCCAGCAGTGACGGCGGGGTACTCCAAGAGACCCAGTACTTC
TRBV9,TRBD2,.,TRBJ2-1,CASSPLAGGSYNEQFF,TGTGCCAGCAGCCCTCTAGCGGGGGGTTCCTACAATGAGCAGTTCTTC
TRBV28,.,.,TRBJ2-7,CASGQPPYEQYF,TGTGCCAGCGGCCAACCCCCCTACGAGCAGTACTTC
TRBV6-5,.,.,TRBJ1-3,CASSLSNTIYF,TGTGCCAGCAGTCTTTCCAACACCATATATTTT
TRBV5-1,TRBD1,.,TRBJ1-6,CASSQTGRGDSPLHF,TGCGCCAGCAGCCAGACAGGGCGGGGGGATTCACCCCTCCACTTT
TRBV5-1,.,.,TRBJ1-1,CASSQGTLMNTEAFF,TGCGCCAGCAGCCAGGGGACGCTTATGAACACTGAAGCTTTCTTT
TRBV30,.,.,TRBJ2-1,CAWASGGSREQFF,TGTGCCTGGGCATCCGGAGGGTCGCGAGAGCAGTTCTTC
TRBV9,TRBD1,once,TRBJ1-1,CASSSHRTGGGSEAFF,TGTGCCAGCAGTTCTCACCGGACAGGGGGCGGCTCTGAAGCTTTCTTT
TRBV6-1,.,.,TRBJ2-2,CASSEHSPVTGELFF,TGTGCCAGCAGTGAACATAGTCCTGTCACCGGGGAGCTGTTTTTT
TRBV15,.,few,TRBJ1-1,CATSRDLRPADTEAFF,TGTGCCACCAGCAGAGATCTCCGCCCTGCGGACACTGAAGCTTTCTTT